The rows below give T cell receptor beta chains drawn from one sample of a study of blood T cell repertoires in COVID-19. Measured with immunoSEQ multiplex PCR; TCRdb has only the in-frame clones, and not every one. The table shows 200,000 to 250,000 clones, with 70% to 85% occurring only once. Sequenced: peripheral blood. Receptors were obtained from a man in his forties or fifties with active or convalescent COVID-19. Each CDR3 is given with its conserved first and last residue. D genes are given only for firm matches. Only part of the rows carry a size: once, few, many, or a class if the clone is expanded.

d_call	v_call	j_call	clone_size	cdr3_aa	cdr3_nt
NA	TRBV11-2	TRBJ1-6	NA	CASSLTQADSPLHF	TGTGCCAGCAGCTTAACACAGGCAGATTCACCCCTCCACTTT
NA	TRBV7-2	TRBJ2-2	NA	CASSPQGYGELFF	TGTGCCAGCAGCCCGCAGGGGTACGGGGAGCTGTTTTTT
NA	TRBV18	TRBJ1-3	NA	CASSPDSFSGNTIYF	TGTGCCAGCTCACCGGACAGCTTCTCTGGAAACACCATATATTTT
TRBD2	TRBV5-8	TRBJ2-1	few	CASSSFIRGGSYNEQFF	TGTGCCAGCAGCTCATTTATCCGGGGGGGCTCCTACAATGAGCAGTTCTTC
NA	TRBV5-6	TRBJ1-5	NA	CASSLYGLGAGVNQPQHF	TGTGCCAGCAGCTTGTATGGGTTGGGGGCAGGGGTCAATCAGCCCCAGCATTTT
NA	TRBV7-2	TRBJ1-3	NA	CASSLYRSSGNTIYF	TGTGCCAGCAGCCTATACAGGAGCTCTGGAAACACCATATATTTT
NA	TRBV9	TRBJ2-1	NA	CASSVSRYSYNEQFF	TGTGCCAGCAGCGTCAGCAGGTACTCCTACAATGAGCAGTTCTTC
TRBD2	TRBV7-2	TRBJ2-3	NA	CASSKGLAKDTQYF	TGTGCCAGCAGCAAGGGACTAGCTAAAGATACGCAGTATTTT
TRBD2	TRBV7-9	TRBJ2-1	NA	CASSLTSGRLDEQFF	TGTGCCAGCAGCTTGACTAGCGGGAGATTGGATGAGCAGTTCTTC
TRBD1	TRBV7-3	TRBJ2-1	NA	CASSPGTVTYNEQFF	TGTGCCAGCAGCCCCGGGACAGTAACCTACAATGAGCAGTTCTTC
NA	TRBV12-3/TRBV12-4	TRBJ1-1	NA	CASSFSGVTEAFF	TGTGCCAGCAGTTTTTCGGGGGTTACTGAAGCTTTCTTT
NA	TRBV7-8	TRBJ2-4	NA	CASSLGGGKNIQYF	TGTGCCAGCAGCTTGGGGGGTGGCAAAAACATTCAGTACTTC
TRBD2	TRBV29-1	TRBJ2-3	NA	CSVARTSSSTDTQYF	TGCAGCGTTGCCCGGACTAGCTCTAGCACAGATACGCAGTATTTT
NA	TRBV3-1/TRBV3-2	TRBJ1-2	NA	CASSPTTGADGYTF	TGTGCCAGCAGCCCAACGACAGGAGCAGATGGCTACACCTTC
NA	TRBV28	TRBJ1-6	NA	CASSLWTEDNSPLHF	TGTGCCAGCAGTTTATGGACAGAGGATAATTCACCCCTCCACTTT
TRBD2	TRBV6-2/TRBV6-3	TRBJ2-2	NA	CASSLGISGGSHGELFF	TGTGCCAGCAGCCTCGGGATCAGCGGGGGGTCCCACGGGGAGCTGTTTTTT
NA	TRBV2	TRBJ1-4	NA	CASRRDNPNEKLFF	TGTGCCAGCAGGAGGGACAACCCTAATGAAAAACTGTTTTTT
NA	TRBV21-1	TRBJ2-7	once	CASSKDRGLASYEQYF	TGTGCCAGCAGCAAAGATAGGGGACTAGCGAGCTACGAGCAGTACTTC
TRBD1	TRBV4-1	TRBJ2-5	NA	CASSQSPPGQQETQYF	TGCGCCAGCAGCCAATCTCCTCCGGGACAGCAAGAGACCCAGTACTTC
NA	TRBV28	TRBJ2-2	few	CASNGATGNTGELFF	TGTGCCAGTAATGGGGCGACAGGGAACACCGGGGAGCTGTTTTTT
TRBD1	TRBV6-6	TRBJ2-1	NA	CASSYVRQGNEQFF	TGTGCCAGCAGTTACGTTCGACAGGGCAATGAGCAGTTCTTC
NA	TRBV28	TRBJ1-1	NA	CASSFRHSLMNTEAFF	TGTGCCAGCAGTTTCCGCCACAGTCTTATGAACACTGAAGCTTTCTTT
TRBD2	TRBV11-2	TRBJ2-3	NA	CASSSTTSGGTRGQYF	TGTGCCAGCAGCTCAACGACTAGCGGGGGGACACGGGGCCAGTATTTT
NA	TRBV12-5	TRBJ2-3	NA	CASGLSGEDTQYF	TGTGCTAGTGGTTTGTCAGGCGAGGATACGCAGTATTTT
TRBD1	TRBV7-2	TRBJ2-1	NA	CASSPTGGGYNEQFF	TGTGCCAGCAGCCCGACAGGGGGCGGGTACAATGAGCAGTTCTTC
NA	TRBV10-3	TRBJ2-3	NA	CAISGDSDTQYF	TGTGCCATCAGTGGGGACTCGGATACGCAGTATTTT
NA	TRBV27	TRBJ2-2	NA	CASSWSAEGGELFF	TGTGCCAGCAGTTGGTCGGCGGAGGGCGGGGAGCTGTTTTTT
TRBD1	TRBV5-4	TRBJ1-4	NA	CASSWDRGNEKLFF	TGTGCCAGCAGCTGGGACAGGGGTAATGAAAAACTGTTTTTT
NA	TRBV27	TRBJ2-1	NA	CASSLTQFNEQFF	TGTGCCAGCAGTTTGACTCAATTTAATGAGCAGTTCTTC
TRBD2	TRBV3-1/TRBV3-2	TRBJ2-2	NA	CASSLLAGPNTGELFF	TGTGCCAGCAGCCTTTTAGCGGGCCCGAACACCGGGGAGCTGTTTTTT
NA	TRBV21-1	TRBJ2-2	NA	CASSKALHRNTGELFF	TGTGCCAGCAGCAAAGCGCTGCACAGGAACACCGGGGAGCTGTTTTTT
TRBD2	TRBV7-8	TRBJ2-1	NA	CASRPLAGGLANEQFF	TGTGCCAGCAGACCACTAGCGGGTGGCCTGGCCAATGAGCAGTTCTTC
NA	TRBV10-3	TRBJ1-2	NA	CAGQGTADYGYTF	TGTGCAGGCCAGGGTACTGCTGACTATGGCTACACCTTC
TRBD1	TRBV5-6	TRBJ1-5	NA	CASSRGQSNQPQHF	TGTGCCAGCAGCCGGGGACAGAGCAATCAGCCCCAGCATTTT
TRBD1	TRBV4-1	TRBJ1-2	NA	CASSPRDRASYGYTF	TGCGCCAGCAGCCCCAGGGACAGGGCTAGCTATGGCTACACCTTC
TRBD2	TRBV28	TRBJ2-7	NA	CASRNLAGQGPYEQYF	TGTGCCAGCAGGAACCTAGCGGGGCAAGGCCCCTACGAGCAGTACTTC
TRBD2	TRBV6-2/TRBV6-3	TRBJ2-6	NA	CASSYPPRLAGVSGANVLTF	TGTGCCAGCAGTTACCCCCCTCGGCTAGCGGGGGTATCTGGGGCCAACGTCCTGACTTTC
TRBD1	TRBV19	TRBJ2-2	many	CASSLDRGTGELFF	TGTGCCAGTAGCCTGGACAGGGGAACCGGGGAGCTGTTTTTT
TRBD1	TRBV7-9	TRBJ1-1	NA	CASSYDPGGRNTEAFF	TGTGCCAGCAGTTATGATCCAGGGGGGAGGAACACTGAAGCTTTCTTT
TRBD2	TRBV15	TRBJ2-4	NA	CATSMSGRATDIQYF	TGTGCCACCAGCATGAGCGGGAGGGCTACCGACATTCAGTACTTC
NA	TRBV24-1	TRBJ1-2	NA	CATSGGGPNYGYTF	TGTGCCACCAGTGGAGGGGGTCCTAACTATGGCTACACCTTC
NA	TRBV7-9	TRBJ1-3	NA	CASMDNSGNTIYF	TGTGCCAGCATGGACAACTCTGGAAACACCATATATTTT
NA	TRBV12-3/TRBV12-4	TRBJ2-1	once	CASSLLVGEQFF	TGTGCCAGCAGTTTATTAGTTGGTGAGCAGTTCTTC
NA	TRBV28	TRBJ1-3	few	CASSFRGSGNTIYF	TGTGCCAGCAGTTTTCGGGGCTCTGGAAACACCATATATTTT
TRBD1	TRBV6-5	TRBJ1-1	few	CASTRTGEGSTEAFF	TGTGCCAGCACTCGGACAGGGGAGGGTAGCACTGAAGCTTTCTTT
TRBD2	TRBV10-3	TRBJ2-1	NA	CAIREQTGGPYNEQFF	TGTGCCATCAGAGAGCAGACGGGGGGGCCCTACAATGAGCAGTTCTTC
NA	TRBV2	TRBJ1-4	NA	CASRIDSGDEKLFF	TGTGCCAGCAGGATAGACAGCGGGGATGAAAAACTGTTTTTT
NA	TRBV15	TRBJ2-1	NA	CATSRKKSNLSPGNEQFF	TGTGCCACCAGCAGAAAAAAGAGTAATTTGTCCCCGGGTAATGAGCAGTTCTTC
NA	TRBV19	TRBJ2-1	NA	CASSIQAGSYNEQFF	TGTGCCAGTAGTATCCAGGCGGGCTCCTACAATGAGCAGTTCTTC
NA	TRBV3-1/TRBV3-2	TRBJ2-1	once	CASSQAGQRQFF	TGTGCCAGCAGCCAGGCGGGCCAACGGCAGTTCTTC
NA	TRBV5-4	TRBJ1-6	NA	CASSLGGAGFDSPLHF	TGTGCCAGCAGCTTGGGAGGGGCGGGGTTTGATTCACCCCTCCACTTT
TRBD2	TRBV4-1	TRBJ2-6	NA	CASSQDMFGLAGGIGANVLTF	TGCGCCAGCAGCCAAGATATGTTCGGACTAGCGGGAGGCATCGGGGCCAACGTCCTGACTTTC
NA	TRBV2	TRBJ2-2	NA	CASSTTDTGELFF	TGTGCCAGCAGTACGACAGACACCGGGGAGCTGTTTTTT
NA	TRBV2	TRBJ1-4	NA	CASTRTPSNEKLFF	TGTGCCAGCACCCGGACACCATCTAATGAAAAACTGTTTTTT
NA	TRBV21-1	TRBJ1-6	NA	CASSKVPGLNSPLHF	TGTGCCAGCAGCAAAGTCCCGGGATTAAATTCACCCCTCCACTTT
TRBD2	TRBV24-1	TRBJ2-2	NA	CATGREGGTGELFF	TGTGCCACCGGACGGGAGGGCGGGACCGGGGAGCTGTTTTTT
NA	TRBV7-8	TRBJ2-7	NA	CASSAETTYHPYEQYF	TGTGCCAGCAGCGCGGAGACTACTTACCACCCCTACGAGCAGTACTTC
NA	TRBV5-5	TRBJ1-5	few	CASSLSASNQPQHF	TGTGCCAGCAGCTTATCAGCGAGCAATCAGCCCCAGCATTTT
NA	TRBV5-1	TRBJ2-3	NA	CASSLGGRDTQYF	TGCGCCAGCAGCTTGGGAGGGAGGGATACGCAGTATTTT